The rows below give T cell receptor beta chains drawn from one sample of a study of blood T cell repertoires in COVID-19. The assay was immunoSEQ multiplex PCR, and TCRdb's table has in-frame clones only and misses some. The profile covers 80,000 or so clones, with approximately 80% appearing a single time and around 5.2% taken by the ten largest. Sequencing was performed on peripheral blood. These receptors were collected from a woman aged 70-85 years with acute or convalescent COVID-19. Each CDR3 is given with its conserved first and last residue. Fields, in order: clone size, J gene, V gene, D gene, CDR3 DNA, CDR3 protein. D genes are given only for firm matches. Clone size is stated in some rows and not others, as once, few, many or a class when expanded.

abundance: .; j_gene: TRBJ2-1; v_gene: TRBV4-3; d_gene: TRBD2; CDR3nt: TGCGCCAGCAGGGGTTTAGCGGGGGGGCCGTTCGATGAGCAGTTCTTC; CDR3aa: CASRGLAGGPFDEQFF
abundance: once; j_gene: TRBJ1-1; v_gene: TRBV24-1; d_gene: .; CDR3nt: TGTGCCACCAGTGATTCCCCCGGGACAGAAGCTTTCTTT; CDR3aa: CATSDSPGTEAFF
abundance: .; j_gene: TRBJ2-4; v_gene: TRBV2; d_gene: TRBD1; CDR3nt: TGTGCCAGCAGTGAAGGTAGAGGGGGCTCGGACATTCAGTACTTC; CDR3aa: CASSEGRGGSDIQYF
abundance: .; j_gene: TRBJ2-1; v_gene: TRBV24-1; d_gene: .; CDR3nt: TGTGCCACCAGTGATTTGTGGCGAGGCGAGCAGTTCTTC; CDR3aa: CATSDLWRGEQFF
abundance: few; j_gene: TRBJ2-1; v_gene: TRBV14; d_gene: .; CDR3nt: TGTGCCAGCGCGACGGGATTACCCAATGAGCAGTTCTTC; CDR3aa: CASATGLPNEQFF
abundance: .; j_gene: TRBJ1-1; v_gene: TRBV19; d_gene: .; CDR3nt: TGTGCCAGTAGTACAAGAGACCCGACACCGAACACTGAAGCTTTCTTT; CDR3aa: CASSTRDPTPNTEAFF
abundance: .; j_gene: TRBJ2-1; v_gene: TRBV6-2/TRBV6-3; d_gene: TRBD2; CDR3nt: TGTGCCAGCAGTTCCCTCGCGGGGGGGCCCAATGAGCAGTTCTTC; CDR3aa: CASSSLAGGPNEQFF
abundance: .; j_gene: TRBJ2-7; v_gene: TRBV15; d_gene: .; CDR3nt: TGTGCCACCAGCAGAGACAGGGTCACCACCTACGAGCAGTACTTC; CDR3aa: CATSRDRVTTYEQYF
abundance: few; j_gene: TRBJ2-2; v_gene: TRBV7-9; d_gene: TRBD1; CDR3nt: TGTGCCAGCAGCTTAGCACCAGGGGGCAAACGGGAGCTGTTTTTT; CDR3aa: CASSLAPGGKRELFF
abundance: .; j_gene: TRBJ1-1; v_gene: TRBV5-1; d_gene: .; CDR3nt: TGCGCCAGCAGCCCCCAGAGAGACTGGAACACTGAAGCTTTCTTT; CDR3aa: CASSPQRDWNTEAFF
abundance: .; j_gene: TRBJ1-5; v_gene: TRBV5-6; d_gene: .; CDR3nt: TGTGCCAGCAGCAGGGACGCCCGGGAGGATCAGCCCCAGCATTTT; CDR3aa: CASSRDAREDQPQHF
abundance: .; j_gene: TRBJ2-7; v_gene: TRBV11-2; d_gene: .; CDR3nt: TGTGCCAGCAGCTTAGATGTCAGGGGAAGGGGCGAGCAGTACTTC; CDR3aa: CASSLDVRGRGEQYF
abundance: .; j_gene: TRBJ2-7; v_gene: TRBV7-9; d_gene: .; CDR3nt: TGTGCCAGCAGCCTCGGAGATGCCTACGAGCAGTACTTC; CDR3aa: CASSLGDAYEQYF
abundance: .; j_gene: TRBJ2-5; v_gene: TRBV27; d_gene: .; CDR3nt: TGTGCCAGCAGTTCGATAACTAGCGACAGGGAGACCCAGTACTTC; CDR3aa: CASSSITSDRETQYF
abundance: many; j_gene: TRBJ1-2; v_gene: TRBV7-9; d_gene: .; CDR3nt: TGTGCCAGCAGCTTAGTCAGGGATTACGAGCCCTATGGCTACACCTTC; CDR3aa: CASSLVRDYEPYGYTF
abundance: .; j_gene: TRBJ2-5; v_gene: TRBV15; d_gene: TRBD2; CDR3nt: TGTGCCACCCTGACTAGCGGGGGGGCCCAAGAGACCCAGTACTTC; CDR3aa: CATLTSGGAQETQYF
abundance: .; j_gene: TRBJ2-5; v_gene: TRBV7-9; d_gene: TRBD1; CDR3nt: TGTGCCAGCAGCTCAACACGGACAGGGGCTGATGAGACCCAGTACTTC; CDR3aa: CASSSTRTGADETQYF
abundance: .; j_gene: TRBJ2-7; v_gene: TRBV7-2; d_gene: TRBD2; CDR3nt: TGTGCCAGCAGCCATACTAGCGGGGGGGGCGGCTACGAGCAGTACTTC; CDR3aa: CASSHTSGGGGYEQYF
abundance: .; j_gene: TRBJ1-2; v_gene: TRBV9; d_gene: .; CDR3nt: TGTGCCAGCAGCGTTTCGGGTTATGGCTACACCTTC; CDR3aa: CASSVSGYGYTF
abundance: .; j_gene: TRBJ2-7; v_gene: TRBV11-3; d_gene: .; CDR3nt: TGTGCCAGCAGCTTAGGGACTATCGGTGAGCAGTACTTC; CDR3aa: CASSLGTIGEQYF
abundance: few; j_gene: TRBJ1-1; v_gene: TRBV5-1; d_gene: TRBD1; CDR3nt: TGCGCCAGCAGCCGGGACAGCAACACTGAAGCTTTCTTT; CDR3aa: CASSRDSNTEAFF
abundance: .; j_gene: TRBJ2-7; v_gene: TRBV6-2/TRBV6-3; d_gene: .; CDR3nt: TGTGCCAGCAGCCTCCGGAGGGAGGTTAGCGAGCAGTACTTC; CDR3aa: CASSLRREVSEQYF
abundance: .; j_gene: TRBJ2-3; v_gene: TRBV27; d_gene: .; CDR3nt: TGTGCCAGCAGTAGACAGTCAGATACGCAGTATTTT; CDR3aa: CASSRQSDTQYF
abundance: .; j_gene: TRBJ1-3; v_gene: TRBV4-3; d_gene: .; CDR3nt: TGCGCCAGCAGCCAAGAAGGTCCAGGGTCTGGAAACACCATATATTTT; CDR3aa: CASSQEGPGSGNTIYF
abundance: once; j_gene: TRBJ1-2; v_gene: TRBV18; d_gene: TRBD1; CDR3nt: TGTGCCAGCTCATCGGACAGGGACTATGGCTACACCTTC; CDR3aa: CASSSDRDYGYTF
abundance: few; j_gene: TRBJ2-5; v_gene: TRBV6-5; d_gene: .; CDR3nt: TGTGCCTCCTGCAACAGAGTTCAAGAGACCCAGTACTTC; CDR3aa: CASCNRVQETQYF
abundance: .; j_gene: TRBJ1-1; v_gene: TRBV29-1; d_gene: .; CDR3nt: TGCAGCGTTGACAGGCCGACAGGCGCTGAAGCTTTCTTT; CDR3aa: CSVDRPTGAEAFF
abundance: .; j_gene: TRBJ2-7; v_gene: TRBV5-4; d_gene: .; CDR3nt: TGTGCCAGCAGCTTGGGGGGCGGGGGCGTCTCCTACGAGCAGTACTTC; CDR3aa: CASSLGGGGVSYEQYF
abundance: .; j_gene: TRBJ2-5; v_gene: TRBV11-2; d_gene: TRBD2; CDR3nt: TGTGCCAGCAGCTTAGTTCCTAGCGGGGCCGACCAAGAGACCCAGTACTTC; CDR3aa: CASSLVPSGADQETQYF
abundance: .; j_gene: TRBJ2-6; v_gene: TRBV7-9; d_gene: .; CDR3nt: TGTGCCAGCAGCTTCTCAAGGGGAGGGGCCAACGTCCTGACTTTC; CDR3aa: CASSFSRGGANVLTF
abundance: .; j_gene: TRBJ1-1; v_gene: TRBV19; d_gene: TRBD1; CDR3nt: TGTGCCAGTAGTATACGAGCCCGCGGACAGGGGAACACTGAAGCTTTCTTT; CDR3aa: CASSIRARGQGNTEAFF
abundance: .; j_gene: TRBJ1-1; v_gene: TRBV4-3; d_gene: TRBD1; CDR3nt: TGCGCCAGCAGCCCCCAGGGGGATTGGGGATCTGGCACTGAAGCTTTCTTT; CDR3aa: CASSPQGDWGSGTEAFF
abundance: .; j_gene: TRBJ1-1; v_gene: TRBV4-2; d_gene: TRBD1; CDR3nt: TGTGCCAGCAGCCAAGAGGGGACAGGGGGAGAGGTTGGCACTGAAGCTTTCTTT; CDR3aa: CASSQEGTGGEVGTEAFF
abundance: .; j_gene: TRBJ1-4; v_gene: TRBV5-5; d_gene: .; CDR3nt: TGTGCCAGCAGCTTGGACTTAAGTGCAACTAATGAAAAACTGTTTTTT; CDR3aa: CASSLDLSATNEKLFF
abundance: .; j_gene: TRBJ1-5; v_gene: TRBV6-2/TRBV6-3; d_gene: TRBD1; CDR3nt: TGTGCCAGCAGTTACTCAGTTGGGACAGGGGGAATAACCCTTAGCAATCAGCCCCAGCATTTT; CDR3aa: CASSYSVGTGGITLSNQPQHF
abundance: .; j_gene: TRBJ2-3; v_gene: TRBV7-2; d_gene: .; CDR3nt: TGTGCCAGCAAAGAATGGGGAGGGGGTACAGATACGCAGTATTTT; CDR3aa: CASKEWGGGTDTQYF
abundance: .; j_gene: TRBJ1-2; v_gene: TRBV4-1; d_gene: .; CDR3nt: TGCGCCAGCAGCCAAGATCGAGATCGGGGGGTTGGCTATGGCTACACCTTC; CDR3aa: CASSQDRDRGVGYGYTF
abundance: .; j_gene: TRBJ2-3; v_gene: TRBV6-4; d_gene: .; CDR3nt: TGTGCCAGCAGTGAGTGGCCTAGCACAGATACGCAGTATTTT; CDR3aa: CASSEWPSTDTQYF
abundance: .; j_gene: TRBJ1-5; v_gene: TRBV6-5; d_gene: .; CDR3nt: TGTGCCAGCAGTTACTCGCGGGGGGACAATCAGCCCCAGCATTTT; CDR3aa: CASSYSRGDNQPQHF
abundance: .; j_gene: TRBJ1-2; v_gene: TRBV12-3/TRBV12-4; d_gene: TRBD1; CDR3nt: TGTGCCAGCAGTGGGACAGGGGGCCGTGGCTACACCTTC; CDR3aa: CASSGTGGRGYTF
abundance: .; j_gene: TRBJ1-2; v_gene: TRBV2; d_gene: .; CDR3nt: TGTGCCAGCAGTGTAACAGCCTATGGCTACACCTTC; CDR3aa: CASSVTAYGYTF